The TCR beta chain under discussion was sequenced for a study of T cell repertoires in cytomegalovirus infection. Study details: Through public TCR beta signatures, both CMV infection and matching HLA type were indicated.

This clonotype was counted many times. V was clipped by 3 bases and J by 5 bases, with 10 bases between them. Germline lookup yields CDR1 SGHAT and CDR2 FQDESV (reference sequence). The CDR3 is 13 residues long. TCRdb reprocessed the reads via MiXCR and lists one record per CDR3 protein. The table includes roughly 77,000 distinct CDR3 sequences, about 4% detected once. The rearrangement joins TRBV11-1 to TRBJ2-5; TRBD2 is a possible D gene (5 bases). Sequencing used PBMCs. The sequence was obtained from a human donor in good health (CMV status not recorded). Some clones in this sample may be carry-over from other donors' samples. The DNA for the CDR3 is TGTGCCAGCAGCTTCCCGGGATCTGAGACCCAGTACTTC. Translation gives CASSFPGSETQYF.